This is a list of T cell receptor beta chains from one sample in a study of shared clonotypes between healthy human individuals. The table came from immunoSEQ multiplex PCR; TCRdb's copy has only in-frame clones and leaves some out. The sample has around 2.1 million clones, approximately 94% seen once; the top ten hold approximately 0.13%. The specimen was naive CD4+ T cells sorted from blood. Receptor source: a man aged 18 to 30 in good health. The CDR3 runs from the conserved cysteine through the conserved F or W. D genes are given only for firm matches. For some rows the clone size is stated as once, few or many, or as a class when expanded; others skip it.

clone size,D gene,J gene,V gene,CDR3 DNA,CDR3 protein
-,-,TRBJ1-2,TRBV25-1,TGTGCCAGCAGTGGGGGGTATGGCTACACCTTC,CASSGGYGYTF
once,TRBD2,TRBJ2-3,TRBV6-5,TGTGCCAGCAGTTTGCCGGGACTAGCGAGCACAGATACGCAGTATTTT,CASSLPGLASTDTQYF
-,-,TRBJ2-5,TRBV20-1,TGCAGTGCGGGGGGTCAAGAGACCCAGTACTTC,CSAGGQETQYF
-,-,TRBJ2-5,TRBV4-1,TGCGCCAGCAGCTATCGGGGTACCCAAGAGACCCAGTACTTC,CASSYRGTQETQYF
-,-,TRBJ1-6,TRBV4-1,TGCGCCAGCAGCCAAGCCCCACACACGGTAAATTCACCCCTCCACTTT,CASSQAPHTVNSPLHF
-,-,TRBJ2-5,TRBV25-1,TGTGCCAGCAGTGACGGAGGGACCCCTCGGGAGACCCAGTACTTC,CASSDGGTPRETQYF
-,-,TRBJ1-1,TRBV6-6,TGTGCCAGCAGAGATCCAAACACTGAAGCTTTCTTT,CASRDPNTEAFF
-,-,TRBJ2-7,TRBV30,TGTGCCTGGAGTAGCCGGGCTTGGGGGAACGAGCAGTACTTC,CAWSSRAWGNEQYF
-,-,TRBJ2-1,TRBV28,TGTGCCAGCAGTGGAGGGGTCTCAATCCTCAATGAGCAGTTCTTC,CASSGGVSILNEQFF
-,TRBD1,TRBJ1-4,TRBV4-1,TGCGCCAGCAGCCACGCCCGGGACAGGGTGATCTCAACTAATGAAAAACTGTTTTTT,CASSHARDRVISTNEKLFF
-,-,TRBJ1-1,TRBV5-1,TGCGCCAGCAGCTTGCACAGGGTGAACACTGAAGCTTTCTTT,CASSLHRVNTEAFF
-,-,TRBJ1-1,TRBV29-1,TGCAGCGTCGGACAGAAGCTGGGTACTGAAGCTTTCTTT,CSVGQKLGTEAFF
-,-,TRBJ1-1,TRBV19,TGTGCCAGTAGTCCTGGCGGGGAGGGGAACACTGAAGCTTTCTTT,CASSPGGEGNTEAFF
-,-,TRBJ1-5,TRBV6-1,TGTGCCAGCAGTGAAATGGGACCCCCGCAGCCCCAGCATTTT,CASSEMGPPQPQHF
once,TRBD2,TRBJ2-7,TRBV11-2,TGTGCCAGCAGCCCCCTTAGCGGGAGGTCCAGCTCCTACGAGCAGTACTTC,CASSPLSGRSSSYEQYF
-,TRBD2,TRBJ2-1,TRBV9,TGTGCCAGCAGCGCGTCTAGCGGGAGTCTGGCTGAGCAGTTCTTC,CASSASSGSLAEQFF
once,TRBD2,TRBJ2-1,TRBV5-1,TGCGCCAGCAGCTTGACCGGGACTAGCGGGGGTTACAATGAGCAGTTCTTC,CASSLTGTSGGYNEQFF
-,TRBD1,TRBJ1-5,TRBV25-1,TGTGCCAGTGCTCCCATGGGTGGCAGGGGGGATCAGCCCCAGCATTTT,CASAPMGGRGDQPQHF
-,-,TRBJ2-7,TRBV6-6,TGTGCCAGCAGCGGGGACGGCTCCTACGAGCAGTACTTC,CASSGDGSYEQYF
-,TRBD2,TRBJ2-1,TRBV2,TGTGCCAACAAAGCGGGGAGCTCCTACAATGAGCAGTTCTTC,CANKAGSSYNEQFF
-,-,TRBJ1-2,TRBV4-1,TGCGCCAGCAGCCAAGATGGGGTTAACTATGGCTACACCTTC,CASSQDGVNYGYTF
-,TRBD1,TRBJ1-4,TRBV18,TGTGCCAGCTCAGAGGACAGGGGGCTGAAAAAACTGTTTTTT,CASSEDRGLKKLFF